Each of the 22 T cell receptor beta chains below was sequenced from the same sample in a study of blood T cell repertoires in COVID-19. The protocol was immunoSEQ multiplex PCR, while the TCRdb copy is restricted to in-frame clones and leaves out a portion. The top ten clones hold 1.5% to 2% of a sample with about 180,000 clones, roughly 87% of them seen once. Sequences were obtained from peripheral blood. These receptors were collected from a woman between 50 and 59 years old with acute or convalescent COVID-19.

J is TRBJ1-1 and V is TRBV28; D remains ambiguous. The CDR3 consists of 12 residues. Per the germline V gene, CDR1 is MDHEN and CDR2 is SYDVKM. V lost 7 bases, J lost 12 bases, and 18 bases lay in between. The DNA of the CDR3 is TGTGCCAGCAATTTGCCCGCAGGTCGAACTTTCTTT. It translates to CASNLPAGRTFF.

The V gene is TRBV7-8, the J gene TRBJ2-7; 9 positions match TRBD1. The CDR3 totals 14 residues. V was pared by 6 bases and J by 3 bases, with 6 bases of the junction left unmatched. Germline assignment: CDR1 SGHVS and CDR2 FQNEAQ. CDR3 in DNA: TGTGCCAGCAGTGGGGGACAGGGTATCTACGAGCAGTACTTC. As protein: CASSGGQGIYEQYF.

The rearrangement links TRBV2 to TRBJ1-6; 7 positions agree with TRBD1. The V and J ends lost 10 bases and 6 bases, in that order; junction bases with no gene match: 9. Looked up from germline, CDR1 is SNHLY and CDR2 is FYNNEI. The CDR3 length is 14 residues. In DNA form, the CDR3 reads TGTGCCATTCGGTGGACAGGAATTAATTCACCCCTCCACTTT. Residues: CAIRWTGINSPLHF. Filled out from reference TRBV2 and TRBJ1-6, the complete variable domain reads EPEVTQTPSHQVTQMGQEVILRCVPISNHLYFYWYRQILGQKVEFLVSFYNNEISEKSEIFDDQFSVERPDGSNFTLKIRSTKLEDSAMYFCAIRWTGINSPLHFGNGTRLTVT.

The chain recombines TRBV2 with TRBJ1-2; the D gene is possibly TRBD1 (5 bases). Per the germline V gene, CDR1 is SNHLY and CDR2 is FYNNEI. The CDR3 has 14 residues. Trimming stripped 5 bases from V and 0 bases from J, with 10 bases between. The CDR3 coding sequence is TGTGCCAGCAGTTCCCAGGGTGCTAACTATGGCTACACCTTC. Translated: CASSSQGANYGYTF.

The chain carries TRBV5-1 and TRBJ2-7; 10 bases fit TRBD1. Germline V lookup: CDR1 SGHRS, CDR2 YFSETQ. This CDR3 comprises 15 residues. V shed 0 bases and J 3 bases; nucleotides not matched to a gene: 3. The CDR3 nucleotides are TGCGCCAGCAGCTTGGTGGGACAGGGGATCTACGAGCAGTACTTC. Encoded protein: CASSLVGQGIYEQYF.

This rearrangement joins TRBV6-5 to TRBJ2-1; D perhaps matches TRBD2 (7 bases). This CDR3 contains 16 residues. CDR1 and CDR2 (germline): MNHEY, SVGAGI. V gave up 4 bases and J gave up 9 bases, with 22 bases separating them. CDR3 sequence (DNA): TGTGCCAGCAGTTCCGCTAGAGGGGGAGGGCTGGGTGAGCAGTTCTTC. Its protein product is CASSSARGGGLGEQFF.

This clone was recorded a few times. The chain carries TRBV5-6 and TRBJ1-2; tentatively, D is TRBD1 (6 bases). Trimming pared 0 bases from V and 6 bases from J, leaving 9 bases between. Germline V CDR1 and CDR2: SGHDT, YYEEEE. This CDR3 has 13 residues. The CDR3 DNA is TGTGCCAGCAGCTTGGGACAGGAAGATGGCTACACCTTC. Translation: CASSLGQEDGYTF.

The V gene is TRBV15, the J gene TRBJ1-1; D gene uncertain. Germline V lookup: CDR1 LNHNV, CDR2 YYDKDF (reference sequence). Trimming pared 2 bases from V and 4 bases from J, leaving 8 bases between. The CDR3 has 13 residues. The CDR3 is CATSRSNSTEAFF. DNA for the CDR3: TGTGCCACCAGCAGATCCAACAGCACTGAAGCTTTCTTT.

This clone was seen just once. The CDR3 loop is CASSLRGQSGNTIYF. The CDR3 nucleotides are TGTGCCAGCAGCTTAAGGGGGCAATCTGGAAACACCATATATTTT. The V and J genes are TRBV7-3 and TRBJ1-3, with D possibly matching TRBD1 (6 bases). V gave up 1 base and J gave up 1 base, with 8 bases separating them. The CDR3 consists of 15 residues. Germline V gene sequence: CDR1 SGHTA, CDR2 FQGTGA.

CDR3 region: CASSRTSQETQYF. The CDR3 coding sequence is TGTGCCAGCAGCCGGACATCCCAGGAGACCCAGTACTTC. The chain couples TRBV6-5 to TRBJ2-5; a weak D match, TRBD1 (5 bases). V was pared by 6 bases and J by 5 bases, with 13 bases between. The CDR3 extends over 13 amino acids. The germline V gene has CDR1 MNHEY and CDR2 SVGAGI.

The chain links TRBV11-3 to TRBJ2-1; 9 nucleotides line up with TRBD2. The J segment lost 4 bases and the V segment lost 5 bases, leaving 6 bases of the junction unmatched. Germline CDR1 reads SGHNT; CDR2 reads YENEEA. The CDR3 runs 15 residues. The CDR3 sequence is CASSVSGGGYNEQFF. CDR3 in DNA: TGTGCCAGCAGCGTTAGCGGGGGAGGGTACAATGAGCAGTTCTTC.

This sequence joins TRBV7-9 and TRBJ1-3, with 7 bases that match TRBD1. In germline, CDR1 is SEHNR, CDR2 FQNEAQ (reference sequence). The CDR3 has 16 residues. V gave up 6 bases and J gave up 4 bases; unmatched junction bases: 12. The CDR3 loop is CASSSIPTGKGNTIYF. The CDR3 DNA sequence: TGTGCCAGCAGTTCGATCCCGACAGGGAAAGGAAACACCATATATTTT.

The DNA of the CDR3 is TGTGCCTGGACCGTATGGGGGGACTCACCCCTCCACTTT. It yields the protein CAWTVWGDSPLHF. The chain couples TRBV30 to TRBJ1-6; a possible D gene is TRBD1 (5 bases). Looked up from germline, CDR1 is GTSNPN and CDR2 is SVGIG (reference sequence). V lost 4 bases, J lost 10 bases, and 14 bases lay in between. CDR3 length: 13 residues. The whole variable domain, remainder taken from reference TRBV30 and TRBJ1-6, is SQTIHQWPATLVQPVGSPLSLECTVEGTSNPNLYWYRQAAGRGLQLLFYSVGIGQISSEVPQNLSASRPQDRQFILSSKKLLLSDSGFYLCAWTVWGDSPLHFGNGTRLTVT.

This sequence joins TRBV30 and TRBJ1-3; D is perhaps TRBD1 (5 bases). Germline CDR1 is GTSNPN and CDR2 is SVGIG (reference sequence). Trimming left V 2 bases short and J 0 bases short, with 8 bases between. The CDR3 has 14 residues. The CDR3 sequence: CAWSTGASGNTIYF. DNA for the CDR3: TGTGCCTGGAGTACAGGCGCCTCTGGAAACACCATATATTTT.

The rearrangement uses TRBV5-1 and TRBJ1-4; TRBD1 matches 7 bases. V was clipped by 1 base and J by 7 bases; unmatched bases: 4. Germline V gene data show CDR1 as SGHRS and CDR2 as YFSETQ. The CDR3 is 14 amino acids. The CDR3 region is CASSLTGDGEKLFF. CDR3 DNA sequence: TGCGCCAGCAGCTTGACAGGGGACGGTGAAAAACTGTTTTTT.

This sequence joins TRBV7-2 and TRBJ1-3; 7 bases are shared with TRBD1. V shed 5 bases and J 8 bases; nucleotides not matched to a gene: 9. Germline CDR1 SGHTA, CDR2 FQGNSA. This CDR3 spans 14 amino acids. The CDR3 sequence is CASSLQQGRDTIYF. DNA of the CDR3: TGTGCCAGCAGCCTGCAACAGGGGCGGGACACCATATATTTT.

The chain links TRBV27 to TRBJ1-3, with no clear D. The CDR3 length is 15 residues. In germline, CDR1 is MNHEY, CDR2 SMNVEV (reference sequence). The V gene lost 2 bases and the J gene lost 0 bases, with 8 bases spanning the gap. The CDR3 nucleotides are TGTGCCAGCAGTTTACTGGGAGACTCTGGAAACACCATATATTTT. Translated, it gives CASSLLGDSGNTIYF.

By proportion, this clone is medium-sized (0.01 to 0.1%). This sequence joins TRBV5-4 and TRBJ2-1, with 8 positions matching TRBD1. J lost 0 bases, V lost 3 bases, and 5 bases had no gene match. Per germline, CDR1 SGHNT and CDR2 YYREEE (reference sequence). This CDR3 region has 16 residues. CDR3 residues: CASSSRTGSSYNEQFF. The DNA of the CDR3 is TGTGCCAGCAGCTCCCGGACAGGGAGCTCCTACAATGAGCAGTTCTTC.

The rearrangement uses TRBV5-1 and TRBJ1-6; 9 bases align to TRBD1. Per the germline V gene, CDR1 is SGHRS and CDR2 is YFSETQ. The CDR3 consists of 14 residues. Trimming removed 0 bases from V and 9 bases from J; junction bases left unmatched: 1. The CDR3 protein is CASSLDRGRSPLHF. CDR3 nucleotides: TGCGCCAGCAGCTTGGACAGGGGGCGTTCACCCCTCCACTTT.

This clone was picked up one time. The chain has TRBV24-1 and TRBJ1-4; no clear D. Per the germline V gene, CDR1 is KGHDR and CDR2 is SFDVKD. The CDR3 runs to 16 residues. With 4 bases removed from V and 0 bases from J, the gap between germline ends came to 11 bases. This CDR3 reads CATSDGGNPTNEKLFF. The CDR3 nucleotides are TGTGCCACCAGTGACGGCGGAAACCCAACTAATGAAAAACTGTTTTTT.

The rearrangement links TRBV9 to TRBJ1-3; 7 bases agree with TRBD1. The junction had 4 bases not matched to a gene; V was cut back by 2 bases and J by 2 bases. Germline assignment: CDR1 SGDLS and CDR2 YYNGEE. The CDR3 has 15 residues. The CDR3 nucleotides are TGTGCCAGCAGCGTTACAGGGGATCCTGGAAACACCATATATTTT. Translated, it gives CASSVTGDPGNTIYF.

CDR3 protein: CSVGDSPGSQPQHF. The CDR3, as DNA: TGCAGCGTTGGGGACAGTCCGGGTTCTCAGCCCCAGCATTTT. The rearrangement joins TRBV29-1 to TRBJ1-5, with 7 positions matching TRBD1. The CDR3 length is 14 residues. Trimming at V came to 4 bases and at J to 6 bases, leaving 9 bases not matched to a gene. Germline lookup yields CDR1 SQVTM and CDR2 ANQGSEA.